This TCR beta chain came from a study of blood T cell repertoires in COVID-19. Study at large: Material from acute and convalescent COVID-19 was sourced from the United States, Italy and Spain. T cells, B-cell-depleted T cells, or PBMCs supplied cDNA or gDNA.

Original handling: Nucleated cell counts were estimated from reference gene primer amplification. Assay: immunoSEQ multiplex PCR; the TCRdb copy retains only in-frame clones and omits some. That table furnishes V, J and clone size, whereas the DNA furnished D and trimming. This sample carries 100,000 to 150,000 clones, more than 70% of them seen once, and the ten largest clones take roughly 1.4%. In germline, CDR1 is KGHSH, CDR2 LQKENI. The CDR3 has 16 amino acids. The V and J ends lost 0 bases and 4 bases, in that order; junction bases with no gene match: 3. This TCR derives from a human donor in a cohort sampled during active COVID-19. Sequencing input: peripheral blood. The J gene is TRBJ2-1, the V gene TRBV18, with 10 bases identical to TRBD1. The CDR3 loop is CASSPPWGQGYNEQFF. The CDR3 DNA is TGTGCCAGCTCACCACCGTGGGGACAGGGGTACAATGAGCAGTTCTTC. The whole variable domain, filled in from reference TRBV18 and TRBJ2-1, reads NAGVMQNPRHLVRRRGQEARLRCSPMKGHSHVYWYRQLPEEGLKFMVYLQKENIIDESGMPKERFSAEFPKEGPSILRIQQVVRGDSAAYFCASSPPWGQGYNEQFFGPGTRLTVL.